Sequencing of this T cell receptor (beta chain) was carried out in a study of identical twins. Trimming removed 4 bases at V and 0 bases at J, with 14 bases between. The CDR3 is made up of 16 amino acids. CDR1 and CDR2 from the germline V gene are SGHKS and YYEKEE (reference sequence). TCRdb re-called the 5' RACE reads through MiXCR, storing one row per CDR3 protein. Among hundreds of thousands of distinct CDR3 sequences listed, 5.5% to 6.5% were seen once. This clonotype has at least ten counts. The source is a man aged 18 to 30 in good health. The sample consisted of naive T cells sorted from blood. The gene calls are TRBV5-5 and TRBJ1-3; D unresolved. CDR3 sequence (DNA): TGTGCCAGCAGCCCTACTGCGTACCACTCTGGAAACACCATATATTTT. It is translated as CASSPTAYHSGNTIYF.